The rows below give T cell receptor beta chains drawn from one sample of a study of monozygotic twins with inflammatory bowel disease. TCRdb reworked the 5' RACE reads into one entry per CDR3 protein, no DNA. This sample's table reports over 350,000 distinct CDR3 sequences. The sample was blood. Source of these receptors: a human donor with ulcerative colitis or Crohn's disease, or a healthy co-twin of an affected twin (not recorded which). The CDR3 runs from the conserved cysteine through the conserved F or W.

V gene	J gene	CDR3 protein
TRBV9	TRBJ2-3	CASSVIQGGTDTQYF
TRBV7-2	TRBJ1-2	CASSRDRKSYTF
TRBV5-4	TRBJ2-1	CASSLDAGLDNEQFF
TRBV7-7	TRBJ1-5	CASSLGDDRQYSNQPQHF
TRBV7-2	TRBJ2-7	CASSLVFTGPLYEQYF
TRBV5-1	TRBJ2-5	CASSLEAGDLQETQYF
TRBV6-5	TRBJ1-1	CASSYFSSSNTEAFF
TRBV29-1	TRBJ2-1	CSVEGVPGERGTYNEQFF
TRBV6-5	TRBJ2-7	CASSYSKGTDYEQYF
TRBV7-6	TRBJ2-4	CASSLGDSIQYF
TRBV9	TRBJ1-6	CASSVGQGNSPLHF
TRBV5-1	TRBJ1-1	CASSGGISNTEAFF
TRBV6-4	TRBJ2-3	CASSDGTSGGADTQYF
TRBV5-5	TRBJ2-2	CASSPAGFNTGELFF
TRBV5-6	TRBJ1-2	CASSYYRDSSSYGYTF
TRBV6-2/TRBV6-3	TRBJ1-1	CASSYFHQREAFF
TRBV27	TRBJ2-1	CASSLNPHNEKQFF
TRBV5-1	TRBJ1-1	CASSFPHTENTEAFF
TRBV3-1	TRBJ2-7	CASSQGGAGGNEQYF
TRBV9	TRBJ1-2	CASSVDGTGNYGYTF
TRBV9	TRBJ2-2	CASSVTGSGTGELFF
TRBV18	TRBJ2-5	CASSPPYPGVQETQYF
TRBV20-1	TRBJ1-1	CSARDMGRNTEAFF
TRBV9	TRBJ2-1	CASSVDWTGYNEQFF
TRBV20-1	TRBJ2-7	CSLVPGGGLSSYEQYF
TRBV20-1	TRBJ1-1	CSAKWNTEAFF
TRBV7-7	TRBJ2-5	CASSVLQKETQYF
TRBV20-1	TRBJ2-7	CSARGAERGGFGEQYF